The rows below give T cell receptor beta chains drawn from one sample of a study of shared clonotypes between healthy human individuals. Here immunoSEQ multiplex PCR was the method, and the copy in TCRdb shows in-frame clones only, minus some. Here the sample spans under 1 million clones, approximately 97% being singletons. The material sequenced was naive CD8+ T cells sorted from blood. These receptors were taken from a man under 40 in good health. Each CDR3 is given with its conserved first and last residue. Fields, in order: J gene, D gene, clone size, CDR3 length, V gene, CDR3 protein, CDR3 DNA. The D gene is left open where the match is weak. A row's size may be missing; if present it is once, few, many or a size class.

>TRBJ2-7|TRBD2|NA|20|TRBV27
CASSFRSSPLGLAGAYEQYF
TGTGCCAGCAGTTTCAGGTCCTCCCCACTCGGGTTAGCGGGAGCCTACGAGCAGTACTTC
>TRBJ2-7|NA|NA|13|TRBV7-2
CASSSPTEDEQYF
TGTGCCAGCAGCTCCCCAACAGAGGACGAGCAGTACTTC
>TRBJ2-1|TRBD2|NA|18|TRBV29-1
CSVEVGLAGVDSYNEQFF
TGCAGCGTTGAAGTGGGACTAGCGGGAGTGGACTCCTACAATGAGCAGTTCTTC
>TRBJ2-7|TRBD2|NA|15|TRBV5-6
CASSFGAGGPYEQYF
TGTGCCAGCAGCTTCGGGGCGGGAGGCCCCTACGAGCAGTACTTC
>TRBJ2-5|NA|once|16|TRBV28
CASSPPQGTGQETQYF
TGTGCCAGCAGTCCACCCCAGGGAACGGGGCAAGAGACCCAGTACTTC
>TRBJ2-1|NA|NA|16|TRBV6-6
CASFESLGGSSNEQFF
TGTGCCAGCTTCGAAAGTCTAGGGGGAAGTTCCAATGAGCAGTTCTTC
>TRBJ2-7|NA|NA|12|TRBV5-1
CASSLGDYEQYF
TGCGCCAGCAGCTTGGGCGACTACGAGCAGTACTTC
>TRBJ2-3|TRBD2|NA|13|TRBV10-1
CASSGGAADTQYF
TGCGCCAGCAGCGGGGGGGCCGCAGATACGCAGTATTTT
>TRBJ2-1|TRBD2|NA|15|TRBV27
CASSSYGTIHNEQFF
TGTGCCAGCAGTTCGTACGGGACTATCCACAATGAGCAGTTCTTC
>TRBJ2-1|TRBD2|NA|16|TRBV7-7
CASSRTLAGVNSEQFF
TGTGCCAGCAGCCGAACACTAGCGGGAGTAAATTCCGAGCAGTTCTTC
>TRBJ2-1|TRBD2|NA|14|TRBV7-3
CASSSPGRATEQFF
TGTGCCAGCAGCTCCCCCGGGAGGGCCACTGAGCAGTTCTTC
>TRBJ2-1|NA|NA|16|TRBV18
CASSVTGASYINEQFF
TGTGCCAGCTCAGTCACAGGCGCTAGTTATATAAATGAGCAGTTCTTC
>TRBJ2-2|TRBD1|NA|12|TRBV5-1
CASSRDSPGLFF
TGCGCCAGCAGCCGGGACAGCCCGGGGCTGTTTTTT
>TRBJ2-7|TRBD1|NA|16|TRBV5-1
CASSETRTGLNYEQYF
TGCGCCAGCAGCGAGACACGGACAGGGCTAAACTACGAGCAGTACTTC
>TRBJ2-3|NA|once|15|TRBV29-1
CSALILTRGTDTQYF
TGCAGCGCTCTTATCCTCACCCGGGGCACAGATACGCAGTATTTT
>TRBJ2-7|NA|NA|14|TRBV15
CATSRDLTLYEQYF
TGTGCCACCAGCAGAGATCTCACCCTCTACGAGCAGTACTTC
>TRBJ2-2|TRBD2|NA|16|TRBV11-3
CASRRTSGRYTGELFF
TGTGCCAGCAGGCGTACTAGCGGGAGATACACCGGGGAGCTGTTTTTT
>TRBJ1-5|NA|NA|16|TRBV7-2
CASSLTGGNSNQPQHF
TGTGCCAGCAGCTTAACAGGAGGAAATAGCAATCAGCCCCAGCATTTT
>TRBJ2-3|TRBD2|NA|17|TRBV27
CASSSGTSGRASDTQYF
TGTGCCAGCAGTTCCGGGACTAGCGGGAGGGCCTCAGATACGCAGTATTTT
>TRBJ2-1|TRBD1|NA|13|TRBV29-1
CSVNRGSYNEQFF
TGCAGCGTAAACAGGGGCTCCTACAATGAGCAGTTCTTC
>TRBJ2-3|TRBD2|NA|17|TRBV5-4
CASSQLSGRKGTDTQYF
TGTGCCAGCAGCCAACTTAGCGGGAGAAAGGGCACAGATACGCAGTATTTT
>TRBJ2-1|NA|NA|14|TRBV9
CASSVAEAYNEQFF
TGTGCCAGCAGCGTAGCTGAGGCCTACAATGAGCAGTTCTTC
>TRBJ2-7|TRBD1|NA|14|TRBV9
CASSAHGTGDEQYF
TGTGCCAGCAGCGCCCACGGGACAGGGGACGAGCAGTACTTC
>TRBJ1-5|NA|NA|14|TRBV11-2
CASSLDPIGQPQHF
TGTGCCAGCAGCTTAGACCCGATAGGTCAGCCCCAGCATTTT
>TRBJ2-1|TRBD2|NA|15|TRBV29-1
CSVDLGLATYNEQFF
TGCAGCGTTGACCTGGGACTAGCGACATACAATGAGCAGTTCTTC
>TRBJ1-2|NA|NA|15|TRBV5-5
CASSLAGNMNYGYTF
TGTGCCAGCAGCTTGGCGGGCAATATGAACTATGGCTACACCTTC
>TRBJ1-2|NA|NA|14|TRBV6-6
CASSYSHLGYGYTF
TGTGCCAGCAGTTACTCGCATTTGGGCTATGGCTACACCTTC
>TRBJ1-5|NA|NA|14|TRBV27
CASSLGGNNQPQHF
TGTGCCAGCAGTTTAGGAGGAAATAATCAGCCCCAGCATTTT
>TRBJ1-5|NA|NA|12|TRBV15
CATSRLNQPQHF
TGTGCCACCAGCAGACTCAATCAGCCCCAGCATTTT
>TRBJ2-2|TRBD1|NA|15|TRBV10-1
CASSDGAGGTGELFF
TGCGCCAGCAGTGATGGGGCAGGGGGCACCGGGGAGCTGTTTTTT
>TRBJ2-3|TRBD2|NA|15|TRBV29-1
CSVEDLAGYTDTQYF
TGCAGCGTTGAAGACCTAGCGGGCTACACAGATACGCAGTATTTT
>TRBJ1-4|NA|NA|15|TRBV7-9
CASSSKGGVNEKLFF
TGTGCCAGCAGCTCCAAGGGGGGCGTTAATGAAAAACTGTTTTTT
>TRBJ2-7|TRBD1|NA|15|TRBV27
CASSTSGTGVYEQYF
TGTGCCAGCAGTACTTCCGGGACAGGGGTTTACGAGCAGTACTTC
>TRBJ2-1|TRBD2|NA|16|TRBV7-8
CASSHPWRERYNEQFF
TGTGCCAGCAGCCACCCCTGGCGGGAGCGTTACAATGAGCAGTTCTTC